This T cell receptor (beta chain) was sequenced during a study of blood T cell repertoires in COVID-19. Across the study: Italy, Spain and the United States were the sources of the convalescent and acute COVID-19 samples.

Original processing methods: Nucleated cell number was recorded as an estimate derived from reference gene primer amplification. Sequenced by immunoSEQ multiplex PCR; TCRdb stores in-frame clones only, minus some. That table is the source of V, J and clone size, and D and trimming were worked out from the DNA. The table shows about 310,000 clones, with 70% to 90% occurring only once. Trimming cost V 5 bases and J 6 bases; bases outside gene matches: 16. The germline V gene encodes CDR1 SGHNT and CDR2 YYREEE (reference sequence). This CDR3 contains 16 residues. Enrollees, 18 to 89 years old, lived in approximately 24 US areas. Symptom resolution, clearance, or two negative PCRs marked donors in Cohort 3 as recovered.

V usage is TRBV5-4 and J usage is TRBJ1-1; 7 nucleotides agree with TRBD1. This TCR was sampled from a man aged 25 to 40 who had recovered from COVID-19. Sequencing input: PBMCs or T cells enriched from blood (not recorded which). CDR3 residues: CASRDWDRRILPEAFF. Here the CDR3 DNA reads TGTGCCAGCAGGGACTGGGACAGAAGAATTCTCCCTGAAGCTTTCTTT.